The 2 T cell receptor beta chains presented below share a single source sample, sequenced in a study of T cell changes during pregnancy in multiple sclerosis. Generated by immunoSEQ multiplex PCR, the TCRdb table keeps only in-frame clones and is missing some. The sample has about 40,000 clones, 85% to 95% seen once. The sequences come from CD4+ T cells from peripheral blood mononuclear cells, collected before pregnancy. These receptors originate from a female donor with multiple sclerosis, enrolled in a pregnancy study.

This clone was counted once. This chain links TRBV6-4 with TRBJ2-3; D might be TRBD2 (6 bases). CDR1 is MRHNA and CDR2 is SNTAGT in the germline V gene. V lost 2 bases to trimming and J lost 4 bases, with 16 bases between them. This CDR3 contains 16 residues. The CDR3 nucleotides read TGTGCCAGCAGTGACAGGGCTAGCAGGGAGGCAGATACGCAGTATTTT. It yields the protein CASSDRASREADTQYF.

This rearrangement joins TRBV11-3 to TRBJ2-2; TRBD2 matches 9 bases. This CDR3 is 15 amino acids long. Germline CDR1 is SGHNT and CDR2 is YENEEA. The trim removed 2 bases at V and 6 bases at J, leaving 4 bases unmatched. In DNA, the CDR3 is TGTGCCAGCAGCTTAACCGGCGGGAGGGCCGGGGAGCTGTTTTTT. Amino acid sequence: CASSLTGGRAGELFF.